What follows are 26 T cell receptor beta chains derived from one specimen sequenced in a study of beta chain features in type 1 diabetes. What was sequenced were expressed TCRB transcripts, since all of the isolated RNA had been reverse transcribed. Only in-frame clones appear in the TCRdb table, and some are missing; sequencing was by immunoSEQ multiplex PCR. The sample has more than 300,000 clones, over 9.5% seen once; the top ten hold roughly 0.017%. Sequencing was done on a sample of naive CD4+ T cells from blood. Receptor source: a man younger than 35 in good health.

The DNA for the CDR3 is TGTGCCAGCAGCTTGACAGGCAGCGAGCAGTACTTC. This sequence encodes CASSLTGSEQYF. V is TRBV11-1 and J is TRBJ2-7; a weak D match, TRBD1 (6 bases). Germline CDR1 is SGHAT and CDR2 is FQDESV (reference sequence). The V end lost 3 bases, the J end lost 6 bases, and 9 bases lay between the germline ends. CDR3 size: 12 residues.

The chain recombines TRBV28 with TRBJ2-3, with D uncertain. Per the germline V gene, CDR1 is MDHEN and CDR2 is SYDVKM. V was pared by 11 bases and J by 2 bases, with 14 bases between. This CDR3 region has 13 residues. Written as DNA, the CDR3 is TGTGCCTGGGCCCACCGCCTCACAGATACGCAGTATTTT. Translated, it gives CAWAHRLTDTQYF.

V usage is TRBV18 and J usage is TRBJ1-1, with TRBD1 as a possible D gene (6 bases). CDR1 and CDR2 (germline): KGHSH, LQKENI. The germline V and J ends were trimmed by 0 bases and 4 bases, with 12 bases remaining between them. This CDR3 is 15 amino acids long. CDR3 in DNA: TGTGCCAGCTCACCACCGGATCCAGGGGCCACTGAAGCTTTCTTT. Amino acid sequence: CASSPPDPGATEAFF.

This sequence joins TRBV5-1 and TRBJ2-5; perhaps TRBD2 as D (6 bases). CDR1 SGHRS and CDR2 YFSETQ come from the germline V gene. The CDR3 is 15 amino acids. Trimming took 0 bases from V and 2 from J, leaving 11 bases between them. The CDR3: CASSLGLGGQETQYF. CDR3 bases: TGCGCCAGCAGCTTGGGGTTGGGGGGTCAAGAGACCCAGTACTTC. Variable domain in full (rest from reference TRBV5-1 and TRBJ2-5): KAGVTQTPRYLIKTRGQQVTLSCSPISGHRSVSWYQQTPGQGLQFLFEYFSETQRNKGNFPGRFSGRQFSNSRSEMNVSTLELGDSALYLCASSLGLGGQETQYFGPGTRLLVL.

The V call is TRBV9, the J call TRBJ1-1; the D is unclear. In germline, CDR1 is SGDLS, CDR2 YYNGEE. V was trimmed by 7 bases and J by 4 bases, leaving 14 bases between them. The CDR3 is 13 amino acids. CDR3 sequence: CASAEGSRTEAFF. DNA of the CDR3: TGTGCCAGCGCAGAGGGCAGTCGCACTGAAGCTTTCTTT.

The chain employs TRBV4-1 and TRBJ2-5, with TRBD2 matching over 7 bases. Germline V lookup: CDR1 MGHRA, CDR2 YSYEKL. After removal of 1 base from V and 5 bases from J, the junction contained 4 bases not matched to a gene. The CDR3 is made up of 14 amino acids. The CDR3 nucleotides are TGCGCCAGCAGCCAAGTGGCGGGAGCGGAGACCCAGTACTTC. It specifies CASSQVAGAETQYF.

This chain uses TRBV5-1 with TRBJ2-3; 7 positions match TRBD1. The CDR3 extends over 15 amino acids. With 4 bases clipped from V and 5 bases from J, the junction kept 10 bases outside the gene matches. Germline V lookup: CDR1 SGHRS, CDR2 YFSETQ. This CDR3 reads CASSKRQGRGDTQYF. CDR3 sequence (DNA): TGCGCCAGCAGCAAGAGACAGGGCCGTGGAGATACGCAGTATTTT.

This CDR3 is CASSQRQYEQFF. CDR3 DNA sequence: TGTGCCAGCAGCCAACGACAGTATGAGCAGTTCTTC. The chain has TRBV11-3 and TRBJ2-1; tentative D call: TRBD1 (5 bases). V lost 5 bases, J lost 8 bases, and 10 bases lay in between. The CDR3 covers 12 residues. From germline, CDR1 is SGHNT and CDR2 YENEEA.

This clone was detected a few times. This chain links TRBV2 with TRBJ1-2; perhaps TRBD1 as D (6 bases). CDR1 and CDR2 (germline): SNHLY, FYNNEI. With 3 bases removed from V and 5 bases from J, the gap between germline ends came to 13 bases. The CDR3 is 14 residues long. The CDR3 is CASSDLGAGYGYTF. CDR3 sequence (DNA): TGTGCCAGCAGTGATCTGGGGGCAGGATATGGCTACACCTTC.

This clone was counted many times. This chain uses TRBV30 with TRBJ1-2; D ambiguous. The germline gives CDR1 GTSNPN, CDR2 SVGIG (reference sequence). The CDR3 is 14 residues long. With 0 bases removed from V and 0 bases from J, the gap between germline ends came to 8 bases. In DNA form, the CDR3 reads TGTGCCTGGAGTGTCCAACGGGCTAACTATGGCTACACCTTC. It yields the protein CAWSVQRANYGYTF.

The chain carries TRBV30 and TRBJ2-1; a weak D match, TRBD2 (6 bases). The germline V gene encodes CDR1 GTSNPN and CDR2 SVGIG (reference sequence). This CDR3 has 13 residues. V gave up 3 bases and J gave up 0 bases, with 6 bases separating them. DNA of the CDR3: TGTGCCTGGAGGACTAGCTCCTACAATGAGCAGTTCTTC. This gives the protein CAWRTSSYNEQFF.

V is TRBV7-2 and J is TRBJ2-7; D is uncertain. CDR3 length: 14 residues. The V gene's germline CDR1 is SGHTA and CDR2 FQGNSA. Between the trimmed V and J ends, which lost 8 bases and 0 bases, there was a span of 14 bases. The CDR3 reads CASGKAGSSYEQYF. Here the CDR3 DNA reads TGTGCCAGCGGCAAGGCCGGGTCCTCCTACGAGCAGTACTTC. Variable domain in full (rest from reference TRBV7-2 and TRBJ2-7): GAGVSQSPSNKVTEKGKDVELRCDPISGHTALYWYRQSLGQGLEFLIYFQGNSAPDKSGLPSDRFSAERTGGSVSTLTIQRTQQEDSAVYLCASGKAGSSYEQYFGPGTRLTVT.

Remarks on this clone: This sample also contains other DNA sequences that code for the same CDR3. The chain is built from TRBV7-3 and TRBJ2-3; D is unresolved. Germline-derived CDR1 and CDR2 are SGHTA and FQGTGA. The CDR3 consists of 12 residues. Trimming removed 4 bases from V and 1 base from J, with 3 bases in between. The CDR3 sequence is CASSSGTDTQYF. CDR3 coding DNA: TGTGCCAGCAGCTCTGGCACAGATACGCAGTATTTT.

J is TRBJ1-1 and V is TRBV7-9; a weak D match, TRBD1 (6 bases). Trimming took off 3 bases at V and 10 bases at J, with 24 bases between the two ends. The CDR3 length is 16 residues. Germline V gene data show CDR1 as SEHNR and CDR2 as FQNEAQ (reference sequence). The CDR3 sequence: CASSFYNRGGSVGAFF. The CDR3 coding sequence is TGTGCCAGCAGCTTCTACAATCGAGGGGGTTCTGTTGGAGCTTTCTTT. The variable domain in full, with the rest retrieved from reference TRBV7-9 and TRBJ1-1, is DTGVSQNPRHKITKRGQNVTFRCDPISEHNRLYWYRQTLGQGPEFLTYFQNEAQLEKSRLLSDRFSAERPKGSFSTLEIQRTEQGDSAMYLCASSFYNRGGSVGAFFGQGTRLTVV.

This clone occurred a few times. V and J are TRBV7-8 and TRBJ2-3; TRBD1 matches at 8 bases. Germline V lookup: CDR1 SGHVS, CDR2 FQNEAQ. This CDR3 contains 14 residues. V trimming: 6 bases; J trimming: 0 bases; junction bases outside the gene matches: 2. CDR3 residues: CASRTGASTDTQYF. As DNA, the CDR3 is TGTGCCAGCAGGACAGGGGCGAGCACAGATACGCAGTATTTT.

V is TRBV18 and J is TRBJ1-1, with D maybe TRBD1 (5 bases). V lost 1 base and J 6 bases, leaving 15 bases between the germline ends. In germline, CDR1 is KGHSH, CDR2 LQKENI. CDR3 length: 15 residues. CDR3 sequence: CASSPQGQGMAEAFF. The CDR3 region has the DNA TGTGCCAGCTCACCACAGGGGCAGGGTATGGCTGAAGCTTTCTTT.

The V and J genes are TRBV7-8 and TRBJ1-1; D possibly corresponds to TRBD1 (6 bases). The germline V and J ends were trimmed by 6 bases and 1 base, with 21 bases remaining between them. From germline, CDR1 is SGHVS and CDR2 FQNEAQ. The CDR3 runs to 17 residues. CDR3 amino acids: CASRPLGALSPNTEAFF. The CDR3 coding sequence is TGTGCCAGCAGACCCCTGGGGGCACTAAGCCCGAACACTGAAGCTTTCTTT. Together with reference TRBV7-8 and TRBJ1-1, the CDR3 gives the full variable domain: GAGVSQSPRYKVAKRGQDVALRCDPISGHVSLFWYQQALGQGPEFLTYFQNEAQLDKSGLPSDRFFAERPEGSVSTLKIQRTQQEDSAVYLCASRPLGALSPNTEAFFGQGTRLTVV.

There are many counts of this clone. This rearrangement joins TRBV4-3 to TRBJ2-7; D is undetermined. The germline V gene encodes CDR1 LGHNA and CDR2 YSLEER. V was pared by 0 bases and J by 2 bases, with 8 bases between. CDR3 size: 14 residues. The CDR3 DNA sequence: TGCGCCAGCAGCCAAGAACCGGGTGCCTACGAGCAGTACTTC. Protein product: CASSQEPGAYEQYF.

This CDR3 reads CALHRRRDTEAFF. The CDR3 nucleotides read TGTGCCCTCCACCGACGACGGGACACTGAAGCTTTCTTT. The chain links TRBV2 to TRBJ1-1, with D uncertain. Germline assignment: CDR1 SNHLY and CDR2 FYNNEI. There are 13 residues in the CDR3. V dropped 11 bases and J dropped 3 bases, with 16 bases sitting between them.

V and J are TRBV11-2 and TRBJ2-7, with D maybe TRBD1 (6 bases). The CDR3 totals 16 residues. V was trimmed by 5 bases and J by 2 bases, leaving 19 bases between them. Germline V CDR1 and CDR2: SGHAT, FQNNGV. As DNA, the CDR3 is TGTGCCAGCAGCCCGATTGAGGTACAGGGAACCTACGAGCAGTACTTC. Translated, it gives CASSPIEVQGTYEQYF.

The chain recombines TRBV7-2 with TRBJ2-1; 8 nucleotides agree with TRBD2. The length of the CDR3 is 15 residues. J gave up 8 bases and V 4 bases, and 10 bases lay outside the gene matches. Germline V gives CDR1 SGHTA, CDR2 FQGNSA. CDR3 loop: CASSSQDGLAYEQFF. CDR3 DNA: TGTGCCAGCAGCTCTCAAGACGGACTAGCCTATGAGCAGTTCTTC.

The V gene is TRBV18, the J gene TRBJ2-1, with 11 nucleotides matching TRBD2. Trimming removed 2 bases from V and 3 bases from J; junction bases left unmatched: 3. The CDR3 consists of 16 residues. Germline CDR1 reads KGHSH; CDR2 reads LQKENI. The CDR3 nucleotides read TGTGCCAGCTCACCAGCCGGGACTAGCGGCTACAATGAGCAGTTCTTC. This sequence encodes CASSPAGTSGYNEQFF.

This clone appeared a few times. The chain combines TRBV28 with TRBJ1-1, with D maybe TRBD1 (5 bases). The length of the CDR3 is 11 residues. Per the germline V gene, CDR1 is MDHEN and CDR2 is SYDVKM. The germline V and J ends were trimmed by 5 bases and 9 bases, with 10 bases remaining between them. CDR3 amino acids: CASSDRRKAFF. CDR3 coding DNA: TGTGCCAGCAGTGACAGAAGGAAAGCTTTCTTT.

This clone has only a few counts. The chain recombines TRBV30 with TRBJ2-5; the match to TRBD2 covers 11 bases. CDR1 GTSNPN and CDR2 SVGIG come from the germline V gene (reference sequence). This CDR3 is 13 amino acids long. Unmatched junction bases numbered 5, after V lost 8 bases and J lost 3 bases. The CDR3 loop reads CARSLAGEETQYF. In DNA, the CDR3 is TGTGCCCGGTCACTAGCGGGAGAAGAGACCCAGTACTTC.

The rearrangement uses TRBV23-1 and TRBJ1-5; tentative D call: TRBD1 (6 bases). TRBV23-1 is an ORF, and what it does is uncertain. The CDR3 consists of 17 residues. The ends were cut back, 2 bases at V and 7 bases at J, with 21 bases in the middle. The CDR3 loop reads CASSQVRGDAVHQPQHF. The CDR3 region has the DNA TGCGCCAGCAGTCAAGTCAGGGGCGACGCGGTTCACCAGCCCCAGCATTTT.

The rearrangement links TRBV18 to TRBJ2-3, with TRBD2 as a possible D gene (7 bases). This CDR3 is built from 14 residues. The germline V and J ends were trimmed by 10 bases and 1 base, with 15 bases remaining between them. Germline values: CDR1 KGHSH, CDR2 LQKENI. In nucleotides, the CDR3 is TGTGCCACCTCCCGGGGGGCCCGCACAGATACGCAGTATTTT. This codes for CATSRGARTDTQYF.